Below are 19 T cell receptor beta chains sequenced from a single sample in a study of early T cells in non-severe SARS-CoV-2 infection. One entry per CDR3 protein results from TCRdb running MiXCR on the 5' RACE reads. The table shows roughly 30,000 distinct CDR3 sequences, with about 4.5% occurring only once. The sample taken for sequencing was whole blood. These TCRs come from an adult who was a healthcare worker with PCR-confirmed SARS-CoV-2 infection or an uninfected control (not recorded which).

In its sample, this clonotype was seen many times. The chain uses TRBV12-3 or TRBV12-4 and TRBJ2-3, with 8 bases matching TRBD2. The J segment lost 4 bases and the V segment lost 1 base, leaving 7 bases of the junction unmatched. CDR3 length: 16 residues. CDR3 nucleotide sequence: TGTGCCAGCAGTTTAGAGATAGCGGGGATGGCAGATACGCAGTATTTT. Translated, it gives CASSLEIAGMADTQYF.

This chain connects TRBV7-8 to TRBJ2-3; possible D gene TRBD1, 5 bases. The germline gives CDR1 SGHVS, CDR2 FQNEAQ. The CDR3 covers 15 residues. The CDR3, as DNA: TGTGCGACCAGCACCGGTGGCAGTCGCGCAGGGACGCAGTATTTT. Protein: CATSTGGSRAGTQYF. Supplemented by reference TRBV7-8 and TRBJ2-3, the full variable domain reads GAGVSQSPRYKVAKRGQDVALRCDPISGHVSLFWYQQALGQGPEFLTYFQNEAQLDKSGLPSDRFFAERPEGSVSTLKIQRTQQEDSAVYLCATSTGGSRAGTQYFGPGTRLTVL.

This clonotype was counted many times. A much more abundant neighbour one base away suggests this may be a read error. This chain uses TRBV5-6 with TRBJ2-7; D may be TRBD2 (5 bases). The CDR3 spans 14 residues. Germline lookup yields CDR1 SGHDT and CDR2 YYEEEE. For the CDR3, the DNA is TGTGCCAGCACCTTGAGGGTATCTCACTACGAGCAGTACTTC. Residues: CASTLRVSHYEQYF.

This clonotype occurred a few times. The rearrangement joins TRBV4-2 to TRBJ2-7, with TRBD2 matching 13 bases. Germline CDR1 and CDR2: LGHNA and YNFKEQ. V was clipped by 3 bases and J by 1 base; unmatched bases: 6. This CDR3 region has 17 residues. CDR3: CASSHGTSGITSYEQYF. The CDR3 nucleotides read TGTGCCAGCAGCCACGGGACTAGCGGGATAACTTCCTACGAGCAGTACTTC.

This clonotype was observed many times. The V gene is TRBV9, the J gene TRBJ2-7; tentatively, D is TRBD1 (7 bases). Germline CDR1 is SGDLS and CDR2 is YYNGEE. The CDR3 has 14 amino acids. V dropped 4 bases and J dropped 1 base, with 12 bases sitting between them. CDR3 protein: CASSRGDSSYEQYF. CDR3 nucleotides: TGTGCCAGCAGCCGCGGGGACAGTTCCTACGAGCAGTACTTC.

This clonotype has a handful of counts. V is TRBV20-1 and J is TRBJ2-5; D assignment may be TRBD1 or TRBD2 (6 bases each). V was pared by 3 bases and J by 4 bases, with 21 bases between. The CDR3 has 16 amino acids. Germline CDR1 is DFQATT and CDR2 is SNEGSKA (reference sequence). CDR3 DNA sequence: TGCAGTGCTAGTAATTTCGTCGGGGGCAGGATAGAGACCCAGTACTTC. This codes for CSASNFVGGRIETQYF.

This clonotype was counted at least ten times. J is TRBJ2-3 and V is TRBV12-3 or TRBV12-4; D might be TRBD2 (6 bases). The V and J ends lost 6 bases and 5 bases respectively, with 12 bases between them. The CDR3 runs 13 residues. The CDR3 is CASRYGGGDTQYF. The DNA for the CDR3 is TGTGCCAGCAGATACGGGGGTGGAGATACGCAGTATTTT.

This clonotype has a count of ten or more. This rearrangement joins TRBV20-1 to TRBJ2-4; D is uncertain. This CDR3 comprises 13 residues. V was cut by 6 bases and J by 9 bases, with 18 bases left in between. CDR1 and CDR2 (germline): DFQATT, SNEGSKA (reference sequence). CDR3 in amino acids: CSAVRLGNGIQYF. CDR3 coding DNA: TGCAGTGCCGTTCGACTTGGAAACGGCATTCAGTACTTC.

This clonotype has ten or more counts. V and J are TRBV4-2 and TRBJ2-6, with 7 bases aligning to TRBD2. Trimming cost V 0 bases and J 1 base; bases outside gene matches: 12. Germline assignment: CDR1 LGHNA and CDR2 YNFKEQ. This CDR3 is built from 20 residues. Written as DNA, the CDR3 is TGTGCCAGCAGCCAAGATGTCCAGCGGGGCATAGGATCTGGGGCCAACGTCCTGACTTTC. Encoded protein: CASSQDVQRGIGSGANVLTF.

This clonotype was counted ten times or more. This chain joins TRBV20-1 and TRBJ1-1; D is unresolved. This CDR3 comprises 12 residues. Germline assignment: CDR1 DFQATT and CDR2 SNEGSKA (reference sequence). The ends were cut back, 2 bases at V and 7 bases at J, with 11 bases in the middle. The CDR3 nucleotides are TGCAGTGCTAGAAGCTCCCGGGTTGAAGCTTTCTTT. Encoded protein: CSARSSRVEAFF.

This clonotype was found a few times. This chain joins TRBV6-6 and TRBJ2-7; D uncertain. This CDR3 region has 11 residues. The ends were cut back, 6 bases at V and 4 bases at J, with 7 bases in the middle. Per the germline V gene, CDR1 is MNHNY and CDR2 is SVGAGI (reference sequence). In nucleotides, the CDR3 is TGTGCCAGCAGCCGACAATACGAGCAGTACTTC. It specifies CASSRQYEQYF.

This clonotype was recorded a few times. The germline gene is not matched at one end of the junction; a read error may be the cause. The chain links TRBV20-1 to TRBJ2-5; D could derive from TRBD1 or TRBD2 (5 bases each). The CDR3 runs to 12 residues. Germline V gene data show CDR1 as DFQATT and CDR2 as SNEGSKA (reference sequence). The CDR3 loop is CSARGDQETQYF. Here the CDR3 DNA reads TGCAGTGCAAGAGGGGACCAAGAGACCCAGTACTTC.

The table lists this clonotype with many counts. This sequence joins TRBV18 and TRBJ1-6, with unresolved D. CDR1 is KGHSH and CDR2 is LQKENI in the germline V gene. The V gene lost 1 base and the J gene lost 6 bases, with 10 bases spanning the gap. The CDR3 length is 15 residues. The CDR3 DNA reads TGTGCCAGCTCACCACAGACAATTTTTAATTCACCCCTCCACTTT. Protein product: CASSPQTIFNSPLHF.

This clonotype was seen only a few times. The chain links TRBV20-1 to TRBJ2-2; 7 bases agree with TRBD2. The V gene end was trimmed by 8 bases and the J gene end by 5 bases; junction bases not matched to a gene: 17. Germline V gives CDR1 DFQATT, CDR2 SNEGSKA (reference sequence). This CDR3 comprises 16 residues. CDR3 DNA: TGCAGTTTAAGTCCCGGACAAGGGAGGGTGACCGGGGAGCTGTTTTTT. Its protein is CSLSPGQGRVTGELFF.

Concerning this clonotype itself: A much larger clone lies a single base off, so this may be a read error. The CDR3 does not end in the conserved phenylalanine or tryptophan, so this is likely a read error. This rearrangement joins TRBV6-1 to TRBJ2-5; D is perhaps TRBD2 (6 bases). V gave up 7 bases and J gave up 5 bases, with 17 bases separating them. The CDR3 has 14 residues. Germline assignment: CDR1 MNHNS and CDR2 SASEGT. CDR3 DNA: TGTGCCAGCACTTCCCTGGGGGGTTTGGAGACCCAGTACTAC. Its translation: CASTSLGGLETQYY.

This clonotype has a count of ten or more. The rearrangement uses TRBV5-1 and TRBJ2-1; TRBD1 might be the D (5 bases). In germline, CDR1 is SGHRS, CDR2 YFSETQ. This CDR3 comprises 17 residues. V lost 2 bases to trimming and J lost 0 bases, with 15 bases between them. This chain's CDR3 is CASSFQSTGYSYNEQFF. The CDR3 bases are TGCGCCAGCAGCTTCCAATCAACAGGATACTCCTACAATGAGCAGTTCTTC.

Remarks on this clonotype: The CDR3 end shows no conserved phenylalanine or tryptophan, and so a read error is likely. V usage is TRBV11-2 and J usage is TRBJ2-1, with D tentatively TRBD1 (7 bases). The germline V gene has CDR1 SGHAT and CDR2 FQNNGV. V gave up 8 bases and J gave up 5 bases, with 19 bases separating them. CDR3 length equals 15 residues. CDR3 residues: CASGTLWTGNNEQFI. The CDR3 DNA sequence: TGTGCCAGCGGGACTTTGTGGACAGGTAACAATGAGCAGTTCATC.

This clonotype was detected ten times or more. This chain connects TRBV5-1 to TRBJ1-3; maybe TRBD1 (6 bases). V shed 1 base and J shed 0 bases, with 11 bases lying between them. CDR3 size: 16 residues. Germline values: CDR1 SGHRS, CDR2 YFSETQ. Here the CDR3 reads CASSLQPGHSGNTIYF. The CDR3 DNA follows: TGCGCCAGCAGCTTGCAACCGGGACACTCTGGAAACACCATATATTTT.

In its sample, this clonotype was seen many times. The gene calls are TRBV20-1 and TRBJ2-3, with D possibly TRBD1 on 7 matching bases. CDR1 is DFQATT, CDR2 SNEGSKA, per germline (reference sequence). V lost 0 bases and J 5 bases, leaving 15 bases between the germline ends. This CDR3 is 15 amino acids long. The CDR3 spells CSARDPGGPGDTQYF. CDR3 DNA sequence: TGCAGTGCTAGAGATCCAGGGGGGCCGGGAGATACGCAGTATTTT.